These T cell receptor beta chains were read from a single sample in a study of cytomegalovirus exposure and HLA in healthy donors. Sequenced by immunoSEQ multiplex PCR; TCRdb stores in-frame clones only, minus some. The data show 300,000 to 400,000 clones, roughly 89% seen once. The sample consisted of PBMCs. Receptors originate from a woman younger than 35 in good health and CMV-seronegative. CDR3s include the opening cysteine and the closing phenylalanine or tryptophan. D genes are given only for firm matches. Clone size, where shown, is once, few, many, or a class for clones that have expanded.

D	size	J	V	CDR3	DNA
.	.	TRBJ1-1	TRBV5-4	CASSSGVLNTEAFF	TGTGCCAGCAGCTCCGGGGTTCTGAACACTGAAGCTTTCTTT
.	.	TRBJ2-5	TRBV6-1	CAKGETQYF	TGTGCGAAGGGGGAGACCCAGTACTTC
TRBD2	.	TRBJ2-3	TRBV25-1	CASSVSGIFTDTQYF	TGTGCCAGCAGTGTTAGCGGGATCTTCACAGATACGCAGTATTTT
.	.	TRBJ1-1	TRBV7-9	CASSLVTRGTEAFF	TGTGCCAGCAGCTTAGTGACGCGGGGGACTGAAGCTTTCTTT
.	.	TRBJ2-7	TRBV7-6	CASSLGPRRGSYEQYF	TGTGCCAGCAGCTTAGGTCCCAGGCGGGGCTCCTACGAGCAGTACTTC
.	.	TRBJ1-1	TRBV5-4	CASSRQLENTEAFF	TGTGCCAGCAGCCGCCAACTAGAGAACACTGAAGCTTTCTTT
.	.	TRBJ1-1	TRBV28	CASSNGLTEAFF	TGTGCCAGCAGTAACGGGTTGACTGAAGCTTTCTTT
.	.	TRBJ1-5	TRBV6-1	CASSGGTGLGNQPQHF	TGTGCCAGCAGTGGGGGAACAGGGTTGGGCAATCAGCCCCAGCATTTT
TRBD2	.	TRBJ2-3	TRBV9	CASSVLAGPTDTQYF	TGTGCCAGCAGCGTCCTAGCGGGCCCCACAGATACGCAGTATTTT
.	once	TRBJ2-5	TRBV27	CASSLAPRGTQYF	TGTGCCAGCAGTTTAGCCCCCCGGGGGACCCAGTACTTC
.	.	TRBJ2-7	TRBV7-3	CASSLKQGPSSYEQYF	TGTGCCAGCAGCTTAAAGCAGGGCCCCAGCTCCTACGAGCAGTACTTC
TRBD1	.	TRBJ2-3	TRBV5-6	CASSLEAGGTNTQYF	TGTGCCAGCAGCTTGGAAGCAGGGGGCACGAATACGCAGTATTTT
.	.	TRBJ1-5	TRBV15	CATSRGPSRGNQPQHF	TGTGCCACCAGCAGAGGGCCCTCACGGGGCAATCAGCCCCAGCATTTT
.	.	TRBJ2-3	TRBV19	CASSIAGGDTQYF	TGTGCCAGTAGTATCGCAGGGGGGGATACGCAGTATTTT
TRBD1	.	TRBJ1-5	TRBV4-1	CASSPGQGGLGNQPQHF	TGCGCCAGCAGCCCAGGACAGGGGGGGCTGGGCAATCAGCCCCAGCATTTT
.	.	TRBJ2-7	TRBV19	CASSIIRGIAYEQYF	TGTGCCAGTAGTATAATCCGCGGTATCGCCTACGAGCAGTACTTC
TRBD1	.	TRBJ2-5	TRBV15	CATSRAGRGETQYF	TGTGCCACCAGCAGAGCGGGCAGGGGGGAGACCCAGTACTTC
TRBD1	.	TRBJ2-3	TRBV2	CASSAKQTGALTDTQYF	TGTGCCAGCAGTGCCAAGCAGACAGGGGCCCTCACAGATACGCAGTATTTT
.	.	TRBJ2-5	TRBV4-1	CASSQGIQETQYF	TGCGCCAGCAGCCAGGGCATTCAAGAGACCCAGTACTTC
TRBD1	.	TRBJ1-1	TRBV6-6	CASITRQGNTEAFF	TGTGCCAGCATTACGAGACAGGGGAACACTGAAGCTTTCTTT
TRBD1	.	TRBJ2-7	TRBV5-6	CASSWGTGGSYEQYF	TGTGCCAGCAGCTGGGGGACAGGGGGATCCTACGAGCAGTACTTC
.	.	TRBJ1-1	TRBV28	CASSLWAGSMNTEAFF	TGTGCCAGCAGTTTGTGGGCAGGGTCCATGAACACTGAAGCTTTCTTT
TRBD2	few	TRBJ2-1	TRBV4-1	CASSQIAGKQFF	TGCGCCAGCAGCCAGATAGCGGGGAAGCAGTTCTTC
TRBD1	.	TRBJ2-7	TRBV28	CASSFRGYRGEGYEQYF	TGTGCCAGCAGTTTTAGGGGCTACAGGGGGGAAGGCTACGAGCAGTACTTC
.	.	TRBJ1-1	TRBV29-1	CSVDRGREYTEAFF	TGCAGCGTTGATCGGGGACGGGAGTACACTGAAGCTTTCTTT
.	few	TRBJ2-1	TRBV6-4	CASSDSPGNPHNEQFF	TGTGCCAGCAGTGACTCTCCCGGGAACCCCCACAATGAGCAGTTCTTC
.	.	TRBJ1-2	TRBV28	CASSPDSLRGYGYTF	TGTGCCAGCAGCCCGGACTCTCTCAGGGGCTACGGCTACACCTTC
.	.	TRBJ1-1	TRBV7-2	CASSSRWEFGGFF	TGTGCCAGCAGCTCCCGTTGGGAGTTCGGTGGTTTCTTT
.	.	TRBJ2-2	TRBV7-6	CASSHRRGYTGELFF	TGTGCCAGCAGCCATAGACGGGGTTACACCGGGGAGCTGTTTTTT
.	.	TRBJ1-4	TRBV19	CASSIRRYLNEKLFF	TGTGCCAGTAGTATAAGGCGGTACCTTAATGAAAAACTGTTTTTT
TRBD1	.	TRBJ2-5	TRBV15	CATSRDPGQGRRETQYF	TGTGCCACCAGCAGAGATCCGGGACAGGGCCGGAGAGAGACCCAGTACTTC
TRBD2	.	TRBJ2-2	TRBV2	CASSEGLAGVQNTGELFF	TGTGCCAGCAGTGAAGGACTAGCGGGGGTTCAGAACACCGGGGAGCTGTTTTTT
TRBD1	.	TRBJ2-7	TRBV29-1	CSVEDGQGGSYEQYF	TGCAGCGTTGAAGATGGACAGGGGGGGTCCTACGAGCAGTACTTC
.	.	TRBJ1-2	TRBV6-1	CASSEARGGGNGYTF	TGTGCCAGCAGTGAAGCCCGAGGGGGGGGCAATGGCTACACCTTC
TRBD1	once	TRBJ1-4	TRBV6-5	CASSNTGATNEKLFF	TGTGCCAGCAGTAACACAGGGGCAACTAATGAAAAACTGTTTTTT
TRBD1	once	TRBJ2-7	TRBV5-8	CASSVGQVFYEQYF	TGTGCCAGCAGCGTAGGACAGGTTTTCTACGAGCAGTACTTC
.	once	TRBJ2-1	TRBV18	CASSPDRNEQFF	TGTGCCAGCTCACCCGACAGGAATGAGCAGTTCTTC